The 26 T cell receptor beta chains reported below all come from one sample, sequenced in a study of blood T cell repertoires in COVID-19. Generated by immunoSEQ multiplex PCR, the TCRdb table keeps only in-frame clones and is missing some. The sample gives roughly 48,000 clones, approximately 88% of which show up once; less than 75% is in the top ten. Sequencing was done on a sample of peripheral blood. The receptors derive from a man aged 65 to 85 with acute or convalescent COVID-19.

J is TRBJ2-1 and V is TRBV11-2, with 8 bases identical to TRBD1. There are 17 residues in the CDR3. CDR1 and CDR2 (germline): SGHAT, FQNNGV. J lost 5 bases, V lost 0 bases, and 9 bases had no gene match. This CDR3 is CASSLDPDRGSHNEQFF. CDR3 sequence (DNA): TGTGCCAGCAGCTTAGATCCCGACAGGGGCAGCCACAATGAGCAGTTCTTC.

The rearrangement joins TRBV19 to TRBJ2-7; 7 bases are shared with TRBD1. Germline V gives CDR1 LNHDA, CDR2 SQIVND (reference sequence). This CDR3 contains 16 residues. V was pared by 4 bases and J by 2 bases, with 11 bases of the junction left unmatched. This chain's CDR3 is CASSKHRGSQAYEQYF. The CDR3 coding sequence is TGTGCCAGTAGTAAACACAGGGGAAGCCAGGCCTACGAGCAGTACTTC.

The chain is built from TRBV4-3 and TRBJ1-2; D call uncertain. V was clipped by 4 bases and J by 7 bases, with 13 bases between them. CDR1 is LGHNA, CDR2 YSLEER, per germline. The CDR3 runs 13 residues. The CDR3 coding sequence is TGCGCCAGCAGCCCCGGTTCAGAGGCTGGCTACACCTTC. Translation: CASSPGSEAGYTF.

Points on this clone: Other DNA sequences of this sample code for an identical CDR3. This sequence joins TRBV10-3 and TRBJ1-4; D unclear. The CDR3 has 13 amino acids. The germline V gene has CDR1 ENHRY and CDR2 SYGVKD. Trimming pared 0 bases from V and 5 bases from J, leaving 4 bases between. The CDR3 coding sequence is TGTGCCATCAGTGAGTCGAGGAATGAAAAACTGTTTTTT. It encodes CAISESRNEKLFF.

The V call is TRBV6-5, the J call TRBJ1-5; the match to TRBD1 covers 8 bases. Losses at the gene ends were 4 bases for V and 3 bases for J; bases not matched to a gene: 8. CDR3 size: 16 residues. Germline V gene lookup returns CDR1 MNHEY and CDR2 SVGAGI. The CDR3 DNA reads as TGTGCCAGCAGTTGGGAGACAGGGGCGCCCAATCAGCCCCAGCATTTT. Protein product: CASSWETGAPNQPQHF.

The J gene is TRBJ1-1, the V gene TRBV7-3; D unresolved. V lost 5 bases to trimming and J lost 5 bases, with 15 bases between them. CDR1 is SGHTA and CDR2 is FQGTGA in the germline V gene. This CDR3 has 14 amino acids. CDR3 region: CASSPGLATTEAFF. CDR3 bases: TGTGCCAGCAGCCCCGGGCTAGCGACTACTGAAGCTTTCTTT.

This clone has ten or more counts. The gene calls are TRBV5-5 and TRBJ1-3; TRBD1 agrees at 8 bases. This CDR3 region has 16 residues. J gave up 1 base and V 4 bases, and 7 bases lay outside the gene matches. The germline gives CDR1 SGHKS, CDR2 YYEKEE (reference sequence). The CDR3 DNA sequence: TGTGCCAGCAGCGACATCAGGGGGCGATCTGGAAACACCATATATTTT. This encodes CASSDIRGRSGNTIYF.

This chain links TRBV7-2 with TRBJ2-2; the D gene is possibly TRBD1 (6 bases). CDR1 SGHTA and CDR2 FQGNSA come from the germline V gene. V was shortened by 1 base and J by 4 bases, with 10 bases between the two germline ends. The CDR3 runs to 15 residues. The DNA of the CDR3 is TGTGCCAGCAGCTTAGGGGTAGGGGGCACCGGGGAGCTGTTTTTT. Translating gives CASSLGVGGTGELFF.

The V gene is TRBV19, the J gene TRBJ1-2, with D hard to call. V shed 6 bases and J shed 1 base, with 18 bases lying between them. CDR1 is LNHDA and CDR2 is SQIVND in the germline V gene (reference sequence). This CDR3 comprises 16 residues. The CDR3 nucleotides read TGTGCCAGTAGGGCGGGATTGGCGCAGAATAACTATGGCTACACCTTC. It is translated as CASRAGLAQNNYGYTF.

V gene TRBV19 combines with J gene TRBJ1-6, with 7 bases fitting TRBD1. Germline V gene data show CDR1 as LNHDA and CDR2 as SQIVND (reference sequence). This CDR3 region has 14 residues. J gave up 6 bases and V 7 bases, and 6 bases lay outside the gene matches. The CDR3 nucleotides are TGTGCCAGTAAAGAGGGGGCCGGTAATTCACCCCTCCACTTT. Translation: CASKEGAGNSPLHF.

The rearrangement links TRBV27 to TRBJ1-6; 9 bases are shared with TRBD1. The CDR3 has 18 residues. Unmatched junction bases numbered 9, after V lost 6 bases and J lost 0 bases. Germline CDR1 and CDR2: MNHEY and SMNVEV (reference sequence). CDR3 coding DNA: TGTGCCAGCAGGAGGACAGGGGAGGGGTTCTCCTATAATTCACCCCTCCACTTT. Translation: CASRRTGEGFSYNSPLHF.

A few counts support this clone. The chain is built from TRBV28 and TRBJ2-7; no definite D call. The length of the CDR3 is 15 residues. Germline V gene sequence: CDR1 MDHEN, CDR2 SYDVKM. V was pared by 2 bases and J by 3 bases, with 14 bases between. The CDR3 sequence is CASSLPAQKNYEQYF. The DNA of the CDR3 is TGTGCCAGCAGTTTACCCGCACAGAAAAACTACGAGCAGTACTTC.

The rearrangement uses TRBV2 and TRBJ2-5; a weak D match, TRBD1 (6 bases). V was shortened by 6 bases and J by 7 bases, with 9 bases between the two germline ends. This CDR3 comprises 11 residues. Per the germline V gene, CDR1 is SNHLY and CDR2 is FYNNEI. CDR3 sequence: CASSAQGTQYF. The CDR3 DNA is TGTGCCAGCAGCGCACAGGGGACCCAGTACTTC.

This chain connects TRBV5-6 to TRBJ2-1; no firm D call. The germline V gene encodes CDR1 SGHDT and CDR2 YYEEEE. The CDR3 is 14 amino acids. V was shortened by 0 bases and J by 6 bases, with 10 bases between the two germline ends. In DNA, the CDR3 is TGTGCCAGCAGCTTGGGACCACAGATCAATGAGCAGTTCTTC. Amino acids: CASSLGPQINEQFF. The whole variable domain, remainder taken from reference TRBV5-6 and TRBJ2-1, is DAGVTQSPTHLIKTRGQQVTLRCSPKSGHDTVSWYQQALGQGPQFIFQYYEEEERQRGNFPDRFSGHQFPNYSSELNVNALLLGDSALYLCASSLGPQINEQFFGPGTRLTVL.

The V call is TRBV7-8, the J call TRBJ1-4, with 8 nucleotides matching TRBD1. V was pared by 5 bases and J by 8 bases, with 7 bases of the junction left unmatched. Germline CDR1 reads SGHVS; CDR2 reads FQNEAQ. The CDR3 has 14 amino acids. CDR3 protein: CASSRDRGGEKLFF. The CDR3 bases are TGTGCCAGCAGCCGAGACAGGGGAGGAGAAAAACTGTTTTTT.

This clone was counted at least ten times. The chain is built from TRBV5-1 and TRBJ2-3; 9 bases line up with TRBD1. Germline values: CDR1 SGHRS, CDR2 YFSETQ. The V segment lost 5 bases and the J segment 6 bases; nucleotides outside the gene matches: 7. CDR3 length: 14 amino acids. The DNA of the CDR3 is TGCGCCAGCAGGCCCGGGACAGGGCCCGATACGCAGTATTTT. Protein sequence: CASRPGTGPDTQYF.

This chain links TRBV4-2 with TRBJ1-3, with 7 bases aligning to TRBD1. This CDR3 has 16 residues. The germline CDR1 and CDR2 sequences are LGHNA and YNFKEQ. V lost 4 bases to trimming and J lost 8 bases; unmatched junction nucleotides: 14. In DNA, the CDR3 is TGTGCCAGCAGCCCCCCGCTTGGGCAGGGGGGATACACCATATATTTT. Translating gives CASSPPLGQGGYTIYF.

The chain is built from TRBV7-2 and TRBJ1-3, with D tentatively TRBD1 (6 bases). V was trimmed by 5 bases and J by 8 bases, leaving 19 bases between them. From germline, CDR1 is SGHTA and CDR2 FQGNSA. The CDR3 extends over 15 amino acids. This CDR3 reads CASSPRTAVRDTIYF. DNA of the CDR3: TGTGCCAGCAGCCCGAGGACAGCCGTTCGGGACACCATATATTTT. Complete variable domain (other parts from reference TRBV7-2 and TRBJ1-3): GAGVSQSPSNKVTEKGKDVELRCDPISGHTALYWYRQSLGQGLEFLIYFQGNSAPDKSGLPSDRFSAERTGGSVSTLTIQRTQQEDSAVYLCASSPRTAVRDTIYFGEGSWLTVV.

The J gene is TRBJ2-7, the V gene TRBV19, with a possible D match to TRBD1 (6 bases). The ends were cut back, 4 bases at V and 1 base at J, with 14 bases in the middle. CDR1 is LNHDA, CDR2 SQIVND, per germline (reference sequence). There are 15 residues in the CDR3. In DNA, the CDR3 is TGTGCCAGTAGTACCCCAGGGGCTGGTTCCTACGAGCAGTACTTC. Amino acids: CASSTPGAGSYEQYF.

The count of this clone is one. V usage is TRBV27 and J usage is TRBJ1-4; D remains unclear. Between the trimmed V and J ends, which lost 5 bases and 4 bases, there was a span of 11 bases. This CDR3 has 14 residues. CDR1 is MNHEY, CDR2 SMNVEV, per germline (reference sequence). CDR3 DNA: TGTGCCAGCAGTCCCAGGTTACTTAATGAAAAACTGTTTTTT. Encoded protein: CASSPRLLNEKLFF.

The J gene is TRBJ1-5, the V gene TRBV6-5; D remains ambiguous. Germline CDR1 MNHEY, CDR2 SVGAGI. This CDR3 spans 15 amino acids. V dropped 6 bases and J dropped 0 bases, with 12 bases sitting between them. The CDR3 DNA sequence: TGTGCCAGCAGATACAGCAAAAATAGCAATCAGCCCCAGCATTTT. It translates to CASRYSKNSNQPQHF.

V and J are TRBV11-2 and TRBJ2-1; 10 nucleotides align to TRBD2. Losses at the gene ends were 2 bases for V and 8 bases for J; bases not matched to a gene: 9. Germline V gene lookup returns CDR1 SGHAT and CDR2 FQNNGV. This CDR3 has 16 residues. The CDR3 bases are TGTGCCAGCAGCTTATATCCTAGCGGGAGAGGAGATGAGCAGTTCTTC. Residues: CASSLYPSGRGDEQFF.

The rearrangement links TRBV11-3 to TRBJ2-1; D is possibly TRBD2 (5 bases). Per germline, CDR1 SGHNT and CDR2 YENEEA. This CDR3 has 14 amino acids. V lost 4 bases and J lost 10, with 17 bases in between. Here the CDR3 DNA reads TGTGCCAGCAGCTCGGCCAGCAGCGGCCGAGAGCAGTTCTTC. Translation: CASSSASSGREQFF.

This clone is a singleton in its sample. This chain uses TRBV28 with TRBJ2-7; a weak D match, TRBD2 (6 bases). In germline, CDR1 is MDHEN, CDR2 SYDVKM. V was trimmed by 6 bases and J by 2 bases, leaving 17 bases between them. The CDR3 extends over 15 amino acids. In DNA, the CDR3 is TGTGCCAGCAGGTTTAGCGGAAACCAAGCCTACGAGCAGTACTTC. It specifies CASRFSGNQAYEQYF.

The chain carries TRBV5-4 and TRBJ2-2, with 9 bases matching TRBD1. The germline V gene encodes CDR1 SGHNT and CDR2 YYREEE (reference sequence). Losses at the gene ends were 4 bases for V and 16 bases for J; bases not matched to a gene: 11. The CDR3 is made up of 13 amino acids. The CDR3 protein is CASSLATGTGKFF. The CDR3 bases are TGTGCCAGCAGCCTGGCGACCGGGACAGGGAAGTTTTTT. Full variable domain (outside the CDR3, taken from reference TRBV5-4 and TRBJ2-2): ETGVTQSPTHLIKTRGQQVTLRCSSQSGHNTVSWYQQALGQGPQFIFQYYREEENGRGNFPPRFSGLQFPNYSSELNVNALELDDSALYLCASSLATGTGKFFGEGSRLTVL.

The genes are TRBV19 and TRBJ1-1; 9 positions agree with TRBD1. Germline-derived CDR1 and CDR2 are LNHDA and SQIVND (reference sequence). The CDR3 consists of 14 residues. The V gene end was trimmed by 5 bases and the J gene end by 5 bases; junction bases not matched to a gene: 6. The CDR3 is CASSPGQGGTEAFF. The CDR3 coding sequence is TGTGCCAGTAGTCCGGGACAGGGTGGGACTGAAGCTTTCTTT.